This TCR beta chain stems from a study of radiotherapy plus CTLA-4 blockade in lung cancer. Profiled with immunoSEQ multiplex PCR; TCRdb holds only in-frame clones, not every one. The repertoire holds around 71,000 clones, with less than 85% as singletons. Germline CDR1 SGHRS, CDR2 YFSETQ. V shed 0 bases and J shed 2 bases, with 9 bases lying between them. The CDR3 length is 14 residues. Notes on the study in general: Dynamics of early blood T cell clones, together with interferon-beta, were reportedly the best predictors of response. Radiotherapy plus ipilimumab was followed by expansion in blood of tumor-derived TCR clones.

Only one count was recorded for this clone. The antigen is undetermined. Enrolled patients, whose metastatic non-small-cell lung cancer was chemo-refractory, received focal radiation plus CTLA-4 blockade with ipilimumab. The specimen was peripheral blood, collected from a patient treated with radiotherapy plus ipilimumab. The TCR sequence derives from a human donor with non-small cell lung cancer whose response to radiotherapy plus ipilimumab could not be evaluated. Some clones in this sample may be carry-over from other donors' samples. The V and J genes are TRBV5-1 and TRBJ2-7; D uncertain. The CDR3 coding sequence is TGCGCCAGCAGCTTGGGCTTTGGAGCCTACGAGCAGTACTTC. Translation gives CASSLGFGAYEQYF.